The rows below give T cell receptor beta chains drawn from one sample of a study of blood T cell repertoires in COVID-19. The assay was immunoSEQ multiplex PCR, and TCRdb's table has in-frame clones only and misses some. The sample shows 80,000 to 95,000 clones, 75% to 90% of them seen only once. The material sequenced was peripheral blood. The receptors come from a woman of 80 years or more with active or convalescent COVID-19. CDR3s include the opening cysteine and the closing phenylalanine or tryptophan. The D gene is left open where the match is weak. Rows give clone size only sometimes, using once, few, many, or a class for an expanded clone.

.,.,15,TRBV28,TRBJ1-1,TGTGCCAGCAGGGGGAACGGTGGGTCTTCCGGGAGAGCTTTCTTT,CASRGNGGSSGRAFF
.,.,14,TRBV5-1,TRBJ1-1,TGCGCCAGCAGCTCCGGGACACCGAACACTGAAGCTTTCTTT,CASSSGTPNTEAFF
.,.,14,TRBV4-2,TRBJ1-4,TGTGCCAGCAGCCGCGGGAGAGTTAATGAAAAACTGTTTTTT,CASSRGRVNEKLFF
few,.,13,TRBV18,TRBJ1-5,TGTGCCAGCTCCGAAGGGCGGGATCAGCCCCAGCATTTT,CASSEGRDQPQHF
once,.,14,TRBV15,TRBJ1-2,TGTGCCACCAGCAGAGATCGTACGGGGTCTGGCTACACCTTC,CATSRDRTGSGYTF
.,TRBD1,15,TRBV5-1,TRBJ2-3,TGCGCCAGCAGCGCAACAGGGGGTAGCACAGATACGCAGTATTTT,CASSATGGSTDTQYF
.,.,17,TRBV9,TRBJ2-6,TGTGCCAGCAGCGTAGGGCTTCTAGACTCTGGGGCCAACGTCCTGACTTTC,CASSVGLLDSGANVLTF
few,TRBD1,18,TRBV29-1,TRBJ1-2,TGCAGCGTTGAAGATCTGGGAGGGACAGGGGCTTCTAACTATGGCTACACCTTC,CSVEDLGGTGASNYGYTF
.,TRBD2,16,TRBV7-2,TRBJ2-5,TGTGCCAGCAGCGGAAGCGGGAGGGCCACTCAAGAGACCCAGTACTTC,CASSGSGRATQETQYF
.,TRBD1,16,TRBV11-2,TRBJ2-7,TGTGCCAGCACCCATAGGGGGGACAGGGGTTACCACGAGCAGTACTTC,CASTHRGDRGYHEQYF
.,.,15,TRBV11-2,TRBJ2-7,TGTGCCAGCAGCTGGCCGTCGGCAGGAACCTACGAGCAGTACTTC,CASSWPSAGTYEQYF
.,.,14,TRBV4-2,TRBJ2-1,TGTGCCAGCAGCCCCGAGGCCAGCGGAGTTGAGCAGTTCTTC,CASSPEASGVEQFF
.,.,15,TRBV7-2,TRBJ1-2,TGTGCCAGCAGCAAAGCGCGGGGGGCCCCCTCGGGCTACACCTTC,CASSKARGAPSGYTF
.,TRBD2,14,TRBV18,TRBJ2-1,TGTGCCAGCTCACCCGGACTAGTCACGGTTGAGCAGTTCTTC,CASSPGLVTVEQFF
.,TRBD1,15,TRBV15,TRBJ2-3,TGTGCCACCAGCAGGGGACAGTCCTCCACAGATACGCAGTATTTT,CATSRGQSSTDTQYF
.,.,16,TRBV10-3,TRBJ1-1,TGTGCCATCAGTGAGTTGGGTGGGGGAGGGAACACTGAAGCTTTCTTT,CAISELGGGGNTEAFF